The sequence of this T cell receptor (beta chain) was determined in a study of blood T cell repertoires in COVID-19. Study summary: COVID-19 samples from acute and convalescent phases originated in the United States, Italy and Spain. T cells, B-cell-depleted T cells, or PBMCs provided the cDNA or gDNA that served as material.

CDR1 is LNHDA, CDR2 SQIVND, per germline (reference sequence). The CDR3 has 16 amino acids. The V gene end was trimmed by 9 bases and the J gene end by 0 bases; junction bases not matched to a gene: 7. Authors' analysis steps: Cell counts per sample came from amplifying reference gene primers. Method: immunoSEQ multiplex PCR; TCRdb's copy keeps in-frame clones and lacks some. V and J calls and clone size come straight from that table; D and trimming were deduced from the DNA. Among around 260,000 clones listed, around 83% were seen once. Source material: peripheral blood. The chain has TRBV19 and TRBJ2-6; TRBD2 aligns across 8 bases. The sequence was obtained from a man aged 18 to 30 with active or convalescent COVID-19. The CDR3 loop reads CASYREGGSGANVLTF. The CDR3 DNA reads TGTGCCAGCTACCGGGAGGGCGGCTCTGGGGCCAACGTCCTGACTTTC.